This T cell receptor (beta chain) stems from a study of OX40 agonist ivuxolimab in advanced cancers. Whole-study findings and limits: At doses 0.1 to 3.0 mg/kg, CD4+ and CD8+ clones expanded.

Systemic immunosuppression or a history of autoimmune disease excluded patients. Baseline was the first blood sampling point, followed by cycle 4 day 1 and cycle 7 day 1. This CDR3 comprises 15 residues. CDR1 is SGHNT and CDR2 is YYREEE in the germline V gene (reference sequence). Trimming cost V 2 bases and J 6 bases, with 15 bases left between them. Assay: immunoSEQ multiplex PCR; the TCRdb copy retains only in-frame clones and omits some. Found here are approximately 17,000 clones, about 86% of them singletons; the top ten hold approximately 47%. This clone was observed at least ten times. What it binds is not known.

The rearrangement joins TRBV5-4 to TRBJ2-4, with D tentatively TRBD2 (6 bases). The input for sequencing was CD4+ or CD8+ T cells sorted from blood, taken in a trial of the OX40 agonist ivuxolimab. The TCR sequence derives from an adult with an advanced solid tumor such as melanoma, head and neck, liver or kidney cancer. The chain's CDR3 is CASSFGGAFTNIQYF. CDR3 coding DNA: TGTGCCAGCAGCTTCGGAGGGGCCTTCACAAACATTCAGTACTTC.